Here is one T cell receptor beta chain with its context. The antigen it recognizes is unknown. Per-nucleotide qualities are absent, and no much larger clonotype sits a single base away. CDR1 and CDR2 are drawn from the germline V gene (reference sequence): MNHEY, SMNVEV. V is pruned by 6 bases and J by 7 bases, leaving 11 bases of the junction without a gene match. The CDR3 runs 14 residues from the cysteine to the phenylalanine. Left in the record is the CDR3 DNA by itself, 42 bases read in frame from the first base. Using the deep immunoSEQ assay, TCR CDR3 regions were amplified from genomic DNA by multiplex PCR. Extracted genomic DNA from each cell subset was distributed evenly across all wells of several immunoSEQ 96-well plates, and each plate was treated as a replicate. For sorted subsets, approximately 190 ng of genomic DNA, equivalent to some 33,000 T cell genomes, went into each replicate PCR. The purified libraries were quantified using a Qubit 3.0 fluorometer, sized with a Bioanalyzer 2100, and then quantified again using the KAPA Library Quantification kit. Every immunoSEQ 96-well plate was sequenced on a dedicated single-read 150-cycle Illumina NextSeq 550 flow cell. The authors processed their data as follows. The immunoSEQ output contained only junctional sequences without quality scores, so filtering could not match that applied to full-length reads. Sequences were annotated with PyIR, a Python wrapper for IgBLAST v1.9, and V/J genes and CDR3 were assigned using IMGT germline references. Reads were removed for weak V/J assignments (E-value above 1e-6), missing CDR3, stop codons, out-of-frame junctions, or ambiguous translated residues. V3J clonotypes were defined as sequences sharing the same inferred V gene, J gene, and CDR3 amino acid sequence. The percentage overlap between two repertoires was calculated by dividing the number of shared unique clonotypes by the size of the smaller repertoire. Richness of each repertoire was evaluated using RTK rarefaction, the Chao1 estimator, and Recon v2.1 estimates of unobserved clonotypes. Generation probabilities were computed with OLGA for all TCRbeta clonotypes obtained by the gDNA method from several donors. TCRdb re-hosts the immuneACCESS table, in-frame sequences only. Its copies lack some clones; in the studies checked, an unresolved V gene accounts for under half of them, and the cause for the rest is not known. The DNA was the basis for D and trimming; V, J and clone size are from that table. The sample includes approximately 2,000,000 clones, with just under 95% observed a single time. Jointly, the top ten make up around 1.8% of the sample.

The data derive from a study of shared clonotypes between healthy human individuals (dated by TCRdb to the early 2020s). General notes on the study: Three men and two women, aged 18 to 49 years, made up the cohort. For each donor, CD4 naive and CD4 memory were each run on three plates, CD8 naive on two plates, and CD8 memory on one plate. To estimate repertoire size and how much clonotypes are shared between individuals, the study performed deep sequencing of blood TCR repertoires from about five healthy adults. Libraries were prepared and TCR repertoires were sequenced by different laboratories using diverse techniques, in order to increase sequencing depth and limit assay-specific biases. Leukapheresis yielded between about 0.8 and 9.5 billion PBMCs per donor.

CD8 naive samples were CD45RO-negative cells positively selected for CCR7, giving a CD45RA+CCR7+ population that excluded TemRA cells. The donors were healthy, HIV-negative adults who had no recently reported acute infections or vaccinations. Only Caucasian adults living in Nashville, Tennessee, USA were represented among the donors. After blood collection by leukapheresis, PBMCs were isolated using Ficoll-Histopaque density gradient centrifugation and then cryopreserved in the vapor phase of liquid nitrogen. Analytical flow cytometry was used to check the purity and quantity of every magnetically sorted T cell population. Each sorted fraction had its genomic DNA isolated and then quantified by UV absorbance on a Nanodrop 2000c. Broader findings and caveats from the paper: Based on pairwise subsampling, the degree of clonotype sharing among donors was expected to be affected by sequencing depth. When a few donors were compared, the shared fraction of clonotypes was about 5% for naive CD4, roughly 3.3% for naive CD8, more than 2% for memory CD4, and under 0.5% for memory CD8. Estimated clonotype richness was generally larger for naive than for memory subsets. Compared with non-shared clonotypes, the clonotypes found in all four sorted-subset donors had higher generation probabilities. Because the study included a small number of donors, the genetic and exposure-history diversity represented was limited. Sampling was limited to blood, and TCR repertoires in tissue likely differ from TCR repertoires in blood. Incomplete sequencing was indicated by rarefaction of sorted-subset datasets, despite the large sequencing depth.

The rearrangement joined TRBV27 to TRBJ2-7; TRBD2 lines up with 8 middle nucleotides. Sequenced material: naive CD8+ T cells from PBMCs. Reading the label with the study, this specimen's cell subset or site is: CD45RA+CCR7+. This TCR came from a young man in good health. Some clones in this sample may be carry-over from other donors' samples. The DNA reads TGTGCCAGCAGGCCAGCGGGAGTTTTATGGGAGCAGTACTTC. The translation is CASRPAGVLWEQYF.